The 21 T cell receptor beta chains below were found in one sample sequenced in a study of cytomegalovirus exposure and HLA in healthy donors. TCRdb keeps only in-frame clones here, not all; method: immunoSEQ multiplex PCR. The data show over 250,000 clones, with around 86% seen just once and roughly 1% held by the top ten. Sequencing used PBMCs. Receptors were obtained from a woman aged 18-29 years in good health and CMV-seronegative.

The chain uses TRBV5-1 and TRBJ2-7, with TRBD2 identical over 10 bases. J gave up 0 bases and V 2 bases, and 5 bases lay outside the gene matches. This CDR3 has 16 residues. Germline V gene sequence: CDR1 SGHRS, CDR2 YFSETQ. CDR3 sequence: CASSLFPSGGSYEQYF. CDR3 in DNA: TGCGCCAGCAGCTTATTCCCTAGCGGGGGCTCCTACGAGCAGTACTTC.

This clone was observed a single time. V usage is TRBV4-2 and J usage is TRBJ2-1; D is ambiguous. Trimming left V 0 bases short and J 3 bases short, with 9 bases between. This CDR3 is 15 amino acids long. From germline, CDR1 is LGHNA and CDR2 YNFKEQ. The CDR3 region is CASSQEVALYNEQFF. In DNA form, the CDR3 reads TGTGCCAGCAGCCAAGAGGTAGCTCTCTACAATGAGCAGTTCTTC.

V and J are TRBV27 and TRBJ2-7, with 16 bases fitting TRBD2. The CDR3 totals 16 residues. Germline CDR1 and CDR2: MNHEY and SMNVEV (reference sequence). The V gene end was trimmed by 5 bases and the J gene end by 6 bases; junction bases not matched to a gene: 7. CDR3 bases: TGTGCCAGCAGTCTCGGGACTAGCGGGAGGGGAACCGAGCAGTACTTC. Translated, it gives CASSLGTSGRGTEQYF.

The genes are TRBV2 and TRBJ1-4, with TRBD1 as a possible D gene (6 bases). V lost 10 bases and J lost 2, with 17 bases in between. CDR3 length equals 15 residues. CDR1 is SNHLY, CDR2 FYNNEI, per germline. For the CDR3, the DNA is TGTGCCACCACAGTCCGCGGGGGCACTAATGAAAAACTGTTTTTT. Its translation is CATTVRGGTNEKLFF.

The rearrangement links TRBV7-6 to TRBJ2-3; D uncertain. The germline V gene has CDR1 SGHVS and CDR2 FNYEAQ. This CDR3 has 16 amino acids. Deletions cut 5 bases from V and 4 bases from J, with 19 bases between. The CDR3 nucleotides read TGTGCCAGCAGCCCAACCAGTGGTGTAAGCGCAGATACGCAGTATTTT. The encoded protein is CASSPTSGVSADTQYF.

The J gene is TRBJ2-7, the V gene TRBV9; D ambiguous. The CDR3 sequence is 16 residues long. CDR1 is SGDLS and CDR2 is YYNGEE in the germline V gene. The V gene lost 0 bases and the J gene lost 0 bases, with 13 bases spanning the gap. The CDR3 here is CASSVGGWVGSYEQYF. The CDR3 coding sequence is TGTGCCAGCAGCGTAGGCGGTTGGGTGGGCTCCTACGAGCAGTACTTC. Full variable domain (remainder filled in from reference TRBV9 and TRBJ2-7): DSGVTQTPKHLITATGQRVTLRCSPRSGDLSVYWYQQSLDQGLQFLIQYYNGEERAKGNILERFSAQQFPDLHSELNLSSLELGDSALYFCASSVGGWVGSYEQYFGPGTRLTVT.

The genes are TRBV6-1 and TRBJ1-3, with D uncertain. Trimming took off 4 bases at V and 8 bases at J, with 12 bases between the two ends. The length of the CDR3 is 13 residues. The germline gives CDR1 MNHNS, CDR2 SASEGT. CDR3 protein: CASSGLVPDTIYF. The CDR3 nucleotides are TGTGCCAGCAGTGGACTGGTTCCTGACACCATATATTTT.

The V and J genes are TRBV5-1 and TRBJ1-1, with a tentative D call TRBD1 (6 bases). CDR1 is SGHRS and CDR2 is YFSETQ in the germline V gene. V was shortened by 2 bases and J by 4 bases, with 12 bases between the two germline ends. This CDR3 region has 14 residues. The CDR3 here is CASSLNTGPTEAFF. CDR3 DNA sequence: TGCGCCAGCAGCTTAAACACAGGGCCCACTGAAGCTTTCTTT.

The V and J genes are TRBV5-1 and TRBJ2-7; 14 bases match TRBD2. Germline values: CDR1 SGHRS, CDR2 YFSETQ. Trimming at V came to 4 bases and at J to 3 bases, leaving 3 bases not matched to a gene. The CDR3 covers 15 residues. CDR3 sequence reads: CASSLGTSGSYEQYF. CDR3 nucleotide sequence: TGCGCCAGCAGCCTCGGGACTAGCGGGAGCTACGAGCAGTACTTC.

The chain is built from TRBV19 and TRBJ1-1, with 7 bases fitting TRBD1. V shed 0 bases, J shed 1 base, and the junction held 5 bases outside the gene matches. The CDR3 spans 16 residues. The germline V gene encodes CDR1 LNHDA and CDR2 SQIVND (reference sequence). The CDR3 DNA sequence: TGTGCCAGTAGTATAGACCCAGGGACAGCGAACACTGAAGCTTTCTTT. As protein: CASSIDPGTANTEAFF.

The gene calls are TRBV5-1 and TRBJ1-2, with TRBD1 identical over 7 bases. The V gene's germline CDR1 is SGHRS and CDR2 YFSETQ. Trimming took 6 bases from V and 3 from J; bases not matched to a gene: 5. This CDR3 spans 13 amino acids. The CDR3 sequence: CASTEGGHYGYTF. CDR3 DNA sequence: TGCGCCAGCACTGAAGGGGGCCACTATGGCTACACCTTC.

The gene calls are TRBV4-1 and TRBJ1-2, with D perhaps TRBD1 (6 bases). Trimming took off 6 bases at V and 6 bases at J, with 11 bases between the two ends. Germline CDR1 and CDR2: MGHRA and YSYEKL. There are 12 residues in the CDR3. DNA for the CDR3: TGCGCCAGCAGACAGGGCAGGGATGGCTACACCTTC. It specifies CASRQGRDGYTF.

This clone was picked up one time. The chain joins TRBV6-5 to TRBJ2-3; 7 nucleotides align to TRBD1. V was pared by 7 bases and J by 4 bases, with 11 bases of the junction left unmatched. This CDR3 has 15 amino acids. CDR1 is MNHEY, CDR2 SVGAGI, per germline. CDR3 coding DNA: TGTGCCAGCATCGACCGGGACAGAGGAGCAGATACGCAGTATTTT. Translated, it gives CASIDRDRGADTQYF.

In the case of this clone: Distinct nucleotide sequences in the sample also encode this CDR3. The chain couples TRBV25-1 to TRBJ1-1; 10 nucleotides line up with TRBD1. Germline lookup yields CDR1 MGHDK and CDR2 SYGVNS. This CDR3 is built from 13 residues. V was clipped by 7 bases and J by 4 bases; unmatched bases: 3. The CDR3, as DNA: TGTGCCAGCATAAGGACAGGGGGCACTGAAGCTTTCTTT. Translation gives CASIRTGGTEAFF.

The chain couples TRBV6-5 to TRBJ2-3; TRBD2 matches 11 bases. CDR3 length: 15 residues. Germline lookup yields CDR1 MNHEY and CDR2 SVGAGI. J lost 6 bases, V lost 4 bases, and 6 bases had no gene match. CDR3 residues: CASSSTSGERDTQYF. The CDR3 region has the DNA TGTGCCAGCAGTTCGACTAGCGGGGAGAGGGATACGCAGTATTTT.

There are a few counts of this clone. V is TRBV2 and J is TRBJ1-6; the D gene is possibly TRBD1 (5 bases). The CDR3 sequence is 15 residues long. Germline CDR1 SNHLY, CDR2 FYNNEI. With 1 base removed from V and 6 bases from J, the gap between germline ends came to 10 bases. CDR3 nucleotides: TGTGCCAGCAGTGAAGAGGCAGGGTCTAATTCACCCCTCCACTTT. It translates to CASSEEAGSNSPLHF. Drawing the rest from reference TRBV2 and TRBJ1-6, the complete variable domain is EPEVTQTPSHQVTQMGQEVILRCVPISNHLYFYWYRQILGQKVEFLVSFYNNEISEKSEIFDDQFSVERPDGSNFTLKIRSTKLEDSAMYFCASSEEAGSNSPLHFGNGTRLTVT.

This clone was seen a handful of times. The CDR3: CASTRTGSGNTIYF. CDR3 sequence (DNA): TGTGCCAGCACCAGGACAGGGTCCGGAAACACCATATATTTT. The chain joins TRBV6-5 to TRBJ1-3; 8 bases match TRBD1. CDR1 MNHEY and CDR2 SVGAGI come from the germline V gene. This CDR3 is 14 amino acids long. Losses at the gene ends were 7 bases for V and 4 bases for J; bases not matched to a gene: 6.

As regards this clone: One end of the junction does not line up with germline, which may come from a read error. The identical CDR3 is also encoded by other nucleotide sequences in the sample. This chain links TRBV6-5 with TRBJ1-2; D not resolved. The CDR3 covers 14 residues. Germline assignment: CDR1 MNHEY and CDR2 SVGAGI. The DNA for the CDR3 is TGTGCCAGCAGTTACTCGGAGGGTAACGATGGCTACACCTTC. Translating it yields CASSYSEGNDGYTF.

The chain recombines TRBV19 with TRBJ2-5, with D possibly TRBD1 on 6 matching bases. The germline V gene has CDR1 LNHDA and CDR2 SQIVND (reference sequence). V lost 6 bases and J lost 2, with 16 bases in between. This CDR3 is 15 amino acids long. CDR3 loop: CASRSGGGGQETQYF. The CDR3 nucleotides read TGTGCCAGTAGGTCGGGTGGGGGCGGACAAGAGACCCAGTACTTC. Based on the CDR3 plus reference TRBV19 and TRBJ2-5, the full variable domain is DGGITQSPKYLFRKEGQNVTLSCEQNLNHDAMYWYRQDPGQGLRLIYYSQIVNDFQKGDIAEGYSVSREKKESFPLTVTSAQKNPTAFYLCASRSGGGGQETQYFGPGTRLLVL.

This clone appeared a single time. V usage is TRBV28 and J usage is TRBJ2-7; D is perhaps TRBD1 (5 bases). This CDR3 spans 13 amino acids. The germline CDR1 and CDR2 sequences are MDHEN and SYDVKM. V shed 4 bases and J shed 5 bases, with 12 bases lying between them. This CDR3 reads CASSSGHLDEQYF. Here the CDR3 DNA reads TGTGCCAGCAGTTCAGGGCACCTGGACGAGCAGTACTTC.

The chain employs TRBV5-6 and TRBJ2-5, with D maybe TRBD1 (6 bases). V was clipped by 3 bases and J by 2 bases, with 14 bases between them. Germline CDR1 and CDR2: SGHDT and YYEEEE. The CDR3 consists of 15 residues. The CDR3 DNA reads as TGTGCCAGCAGCTCCAGACAGGACGTACAAGAGACCCAGTACTTC. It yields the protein CASSSRQDVQETQYF.